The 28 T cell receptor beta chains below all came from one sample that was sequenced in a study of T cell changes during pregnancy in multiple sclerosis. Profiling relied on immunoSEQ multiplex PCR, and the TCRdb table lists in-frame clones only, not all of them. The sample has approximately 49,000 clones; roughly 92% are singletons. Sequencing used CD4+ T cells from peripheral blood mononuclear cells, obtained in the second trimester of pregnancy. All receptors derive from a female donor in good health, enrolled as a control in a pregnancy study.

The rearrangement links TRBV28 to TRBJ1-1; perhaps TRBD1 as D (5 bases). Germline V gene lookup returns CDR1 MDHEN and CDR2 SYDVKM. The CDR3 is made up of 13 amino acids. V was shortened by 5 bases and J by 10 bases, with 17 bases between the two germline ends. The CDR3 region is CASSPPRGTAAFF. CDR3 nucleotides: TGTGCCAGCAGTCCACCCCGGGGGACGGCAGCTTTCTTT.

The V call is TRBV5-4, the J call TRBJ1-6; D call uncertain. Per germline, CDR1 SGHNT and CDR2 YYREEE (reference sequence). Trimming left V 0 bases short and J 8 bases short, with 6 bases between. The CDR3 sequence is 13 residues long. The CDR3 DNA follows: TGTGCCAGCAGCTTGGTCCGGGATTCACCCCTCCACTTT. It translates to CASSLVRDSPLHF.

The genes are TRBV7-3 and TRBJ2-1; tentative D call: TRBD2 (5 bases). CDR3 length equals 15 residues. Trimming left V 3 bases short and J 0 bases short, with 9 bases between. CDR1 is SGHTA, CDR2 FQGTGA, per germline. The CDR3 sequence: CASSFGGSSYNEQFF. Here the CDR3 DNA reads TGTGCCAGCAGCTTCGGAGGCAGCTCCTACAATGAGCAGTTCTTC.

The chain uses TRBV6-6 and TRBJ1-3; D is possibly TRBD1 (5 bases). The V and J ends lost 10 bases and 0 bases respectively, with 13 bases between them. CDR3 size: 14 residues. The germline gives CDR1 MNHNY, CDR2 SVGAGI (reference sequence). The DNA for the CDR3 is TGTGCCACCGTAGACAGCTACTCTGGAAACACCATATATTTT. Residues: CATVDSYSGNTIYF.

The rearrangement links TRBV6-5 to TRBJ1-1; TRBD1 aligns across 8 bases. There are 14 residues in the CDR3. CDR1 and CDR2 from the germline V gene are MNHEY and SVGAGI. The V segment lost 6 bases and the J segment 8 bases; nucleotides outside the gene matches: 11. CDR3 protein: CASRRRDRLLEAFF. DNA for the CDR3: TGTGCCAGCAGACGCCGGGACAGGCTTTTGGAAGCTTTCTTT.

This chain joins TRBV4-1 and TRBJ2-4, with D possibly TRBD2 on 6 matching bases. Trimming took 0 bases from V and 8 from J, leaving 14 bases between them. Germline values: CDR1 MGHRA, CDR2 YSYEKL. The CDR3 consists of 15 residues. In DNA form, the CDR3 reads TGCGCCAGCAGCCAAGATTTGGGGGACTGGGACATTCAGTACTTC. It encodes CASSQDLGDWDIQYF.

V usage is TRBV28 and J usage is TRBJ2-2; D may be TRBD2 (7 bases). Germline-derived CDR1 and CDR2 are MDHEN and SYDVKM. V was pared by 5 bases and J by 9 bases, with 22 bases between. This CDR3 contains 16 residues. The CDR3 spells CASSGGAGVGRWELFF. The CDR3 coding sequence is TGTGCCAGCAGTGGGGGGGCAGGGGTCGGAAGGTGGGAGCTGTTTTTT. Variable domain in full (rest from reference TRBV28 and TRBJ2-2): DVKVTQSSRYLVKRTGEKVFLECVQDMDHENMFWYRQDPGLGLRLIYFSYDVKMKEKGDIPEGYSVSREKKERFSLILESASTNQTSMYLCASSGGAGVGRWELFFGEGSRLTVL.

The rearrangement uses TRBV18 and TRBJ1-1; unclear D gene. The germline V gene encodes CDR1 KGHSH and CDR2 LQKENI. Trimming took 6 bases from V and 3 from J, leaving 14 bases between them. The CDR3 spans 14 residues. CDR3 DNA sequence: TGTGCCAGCTCTCGGGGATTCGAAGACACTGAAGCTTTCTTT. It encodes CASSRGFEDTEAFF.

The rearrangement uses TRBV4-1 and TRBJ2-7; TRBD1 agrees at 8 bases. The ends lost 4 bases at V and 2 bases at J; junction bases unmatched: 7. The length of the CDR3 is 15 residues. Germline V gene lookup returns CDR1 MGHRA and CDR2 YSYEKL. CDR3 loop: CASSLGQARPYEQYF. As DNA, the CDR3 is TGCGCCAGCAGCCTGGGACAGGCTCGCCCCTACGAGCAGTACTTC.

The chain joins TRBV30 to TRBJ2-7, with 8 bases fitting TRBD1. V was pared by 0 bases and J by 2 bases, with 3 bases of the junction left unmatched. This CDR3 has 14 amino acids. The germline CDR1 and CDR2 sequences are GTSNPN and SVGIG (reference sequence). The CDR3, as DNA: TGTGCCTGGAGTGTACAGGGGGTTACCTACGAGCAGTACTTC. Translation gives CAWSVQGVTYEQYF.

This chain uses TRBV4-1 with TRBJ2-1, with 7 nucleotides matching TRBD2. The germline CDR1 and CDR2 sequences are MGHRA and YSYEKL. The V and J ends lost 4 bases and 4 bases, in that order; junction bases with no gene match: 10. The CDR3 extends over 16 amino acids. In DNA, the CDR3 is TGCGCCAGCAGCCGAGGGGCTAGCGGCCTATACAATGAGCAGTTCTTC. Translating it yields CASSRGASGLYNEQFF.

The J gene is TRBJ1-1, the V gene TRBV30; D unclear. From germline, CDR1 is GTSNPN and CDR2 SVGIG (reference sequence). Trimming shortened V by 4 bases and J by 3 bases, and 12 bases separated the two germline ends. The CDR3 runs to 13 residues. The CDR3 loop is CAWNPQADTEAFF. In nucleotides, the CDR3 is TGTGCCTGGAATCCCCAAGCTGACACTGAAGCTTTCTTT.

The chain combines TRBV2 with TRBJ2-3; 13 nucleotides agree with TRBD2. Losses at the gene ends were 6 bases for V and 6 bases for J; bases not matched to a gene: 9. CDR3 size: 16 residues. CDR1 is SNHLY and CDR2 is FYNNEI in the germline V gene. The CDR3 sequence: CASRKPPGLAGDTQYF. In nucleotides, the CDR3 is TGTGCCAGCAGAAAGCCGCCGGGACTAGCGGGGGATACGCAGTATTTT. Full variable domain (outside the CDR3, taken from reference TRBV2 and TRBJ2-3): EPEVTQTPSHQVTQMGQEVILRCVPISNHLYFYWYRQILGQKVEFLVSFYNNEISEKSEIFDDQFSVERPDGSNFTLKIRSTKLEDSAMYFCASRKPPGLAGDTQYFGPGTRLTVL.

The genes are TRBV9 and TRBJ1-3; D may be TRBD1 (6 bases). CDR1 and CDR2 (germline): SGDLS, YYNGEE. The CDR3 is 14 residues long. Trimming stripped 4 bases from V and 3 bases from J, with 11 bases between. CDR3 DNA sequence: TGTGCCAGCAGCCCACAGGGTGATGGAAACACCATATATTTT. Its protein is CASSPQGDGNTIYF. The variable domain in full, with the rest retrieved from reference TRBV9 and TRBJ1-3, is DSGVTQTPKHLITATGQRVTLRCSPRSGDLSVYWYQQSLDQGLQFLIQYYNGEERAKGNILERFSAQQFPDLHSELNLSSLELGDSALYFCASSPQGDGNTIYFGEGSWLTVV.

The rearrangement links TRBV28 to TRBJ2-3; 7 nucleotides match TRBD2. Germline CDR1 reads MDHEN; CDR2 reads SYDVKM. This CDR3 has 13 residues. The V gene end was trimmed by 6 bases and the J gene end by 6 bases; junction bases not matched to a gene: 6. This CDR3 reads CASRGTSVDTQYF. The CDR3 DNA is TGTGCCAGCAGGGGAACTAGCGTCGATACGCAGTATTTT.

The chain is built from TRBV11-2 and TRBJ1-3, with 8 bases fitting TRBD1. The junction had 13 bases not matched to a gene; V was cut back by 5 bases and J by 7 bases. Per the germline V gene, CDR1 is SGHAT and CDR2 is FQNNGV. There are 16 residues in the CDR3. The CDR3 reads CASSPRTGKSRNTIYF. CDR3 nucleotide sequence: TGTGCCAGCAGCCCCAGGACAGGGAAGAGTCGCAACACCATATATTTT.

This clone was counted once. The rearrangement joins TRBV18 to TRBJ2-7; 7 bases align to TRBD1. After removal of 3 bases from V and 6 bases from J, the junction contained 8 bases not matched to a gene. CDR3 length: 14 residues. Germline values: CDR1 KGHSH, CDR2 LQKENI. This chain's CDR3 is CASSPPGTASEQYF. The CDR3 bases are TGTGCCAGCTCACCTCCCGGGACAGCGTCCGAGCAGTACTTC.

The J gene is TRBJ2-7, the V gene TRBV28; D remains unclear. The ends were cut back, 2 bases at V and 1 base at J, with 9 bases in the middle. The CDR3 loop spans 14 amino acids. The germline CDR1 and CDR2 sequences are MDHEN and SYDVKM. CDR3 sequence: CASSLDRLSYEQYF. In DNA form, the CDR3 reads TGTGCCAGCAGTTTAGACCGACTTTCCTACGAGCAGTACTTC.

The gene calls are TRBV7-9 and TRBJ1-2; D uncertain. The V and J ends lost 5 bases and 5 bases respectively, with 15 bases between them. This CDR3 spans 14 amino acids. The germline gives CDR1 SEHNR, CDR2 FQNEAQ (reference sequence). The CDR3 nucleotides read TGTGCCAGCAGCCCGAGTTTGACAAGATATGGCTACACCTTC. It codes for CASSPSLTRYGYTF.

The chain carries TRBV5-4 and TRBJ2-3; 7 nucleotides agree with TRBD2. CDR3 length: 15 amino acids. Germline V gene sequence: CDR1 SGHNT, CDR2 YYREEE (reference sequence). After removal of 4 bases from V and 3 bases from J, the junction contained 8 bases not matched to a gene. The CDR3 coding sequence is TGTGCCAGCAGCCCTGCGGGAGAGGGGACAGATACGCAGTATTTT. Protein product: CASSPAGEGTDTQYF.

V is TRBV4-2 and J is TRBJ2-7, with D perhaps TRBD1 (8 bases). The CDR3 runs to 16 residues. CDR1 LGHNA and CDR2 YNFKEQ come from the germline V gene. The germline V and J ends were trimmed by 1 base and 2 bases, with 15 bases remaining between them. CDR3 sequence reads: CASSQVWTGTTYEQYF. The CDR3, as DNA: TGTGCCAGCAGCCAAGTCTGGACAGGGACTACCTACGAGCAGTACTTC.

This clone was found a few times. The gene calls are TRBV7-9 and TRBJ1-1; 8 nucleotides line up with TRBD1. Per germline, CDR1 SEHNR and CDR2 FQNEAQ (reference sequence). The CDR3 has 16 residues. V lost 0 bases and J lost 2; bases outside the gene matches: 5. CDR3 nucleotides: TGTGCCAGCAGCTTAGCCAACGGACAGGGTAACACTGAAGCTTTCTTT. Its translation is CASSLANGQGNTEAFF. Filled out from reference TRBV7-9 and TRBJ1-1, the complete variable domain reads DTGVSQNPRHKITKRGQNVTFRCDPISEHNRLYWYRQTLGQGPEFLTYFQNEAQLEKSRLLSDRFSAERPKGSFSTLEIQRTEQGDSAMYLCASSLANGQGNTEAFFGQGTRLTVV.

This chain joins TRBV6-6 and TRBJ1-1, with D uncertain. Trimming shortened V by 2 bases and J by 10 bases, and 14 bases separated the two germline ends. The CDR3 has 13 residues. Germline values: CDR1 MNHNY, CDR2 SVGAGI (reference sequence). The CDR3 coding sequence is TGTGCCAGCAGTTACACTAAAACGGTGGGAGCTTTCTTT. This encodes CASSYTKTVGAFF.

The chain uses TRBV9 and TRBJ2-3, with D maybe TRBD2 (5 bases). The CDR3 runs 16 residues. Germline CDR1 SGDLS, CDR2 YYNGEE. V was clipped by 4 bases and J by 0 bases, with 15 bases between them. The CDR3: CASSPRVGSSTDTQYF. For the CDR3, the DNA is TGTGCCAGCAGCCCGAGGGTGGGGTCTAGCACAGATACGCAGTATTTT. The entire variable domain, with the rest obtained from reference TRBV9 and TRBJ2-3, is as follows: DSGVTQTPKHLITATGQRVTLRCSPRSGDLSVYWYQQSLDQGLQFLIQYYNGEERAKGNILERFSAQQFPDLHSELNLSSLELGDSALYFCASSPRVGSSTDTQYFGPGTRLTVL.

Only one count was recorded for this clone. The CDR3: CASSLKARAGGSQETQYF. CDR3 bases: TGTGCCAGCAGCTTAAAGGCAAGGGCGGGAGGCTCCCAAGAGACCCAGTACTTC. The gene calls are TRBV11-2 and TRBJ2-5; 8 bases align to TRBD2. This CDR3 has 18 amino acids. J was trimmed by 1 base and V by 2 bases; bases with no gene match: 12. Germline V lookup: CDR1 SGHAT, CDR2 FQNNGV.

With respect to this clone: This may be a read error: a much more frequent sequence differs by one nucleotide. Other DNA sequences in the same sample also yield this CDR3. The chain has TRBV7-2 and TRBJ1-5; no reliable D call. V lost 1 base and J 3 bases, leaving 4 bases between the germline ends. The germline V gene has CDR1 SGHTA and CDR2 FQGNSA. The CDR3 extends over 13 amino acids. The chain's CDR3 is CASSLGLNQPQHF. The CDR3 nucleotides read TGTGCCAGCAGCTTAGGGCTCAATCAGCCCCAGCATTTT. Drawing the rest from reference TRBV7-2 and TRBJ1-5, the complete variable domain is GAGVSQSPSNKVTEKGKDVELRCDPISGHTALYWYRQSLGQGLEFLIYFQGNSAPDKSGLPSDRFSAERTGGSVSTLTIQRTQQEDSAVYLCASSLGLNQPQHFGDGTRLSIL.

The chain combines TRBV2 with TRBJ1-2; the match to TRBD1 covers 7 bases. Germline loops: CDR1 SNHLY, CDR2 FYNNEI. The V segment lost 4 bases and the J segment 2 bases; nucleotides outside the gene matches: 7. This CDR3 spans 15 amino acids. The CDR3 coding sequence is TGTGCCAGCAGTGCTGGAGGGGGCCTGAACTATGGCTACACCTTC. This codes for CASSAGGGLNYGYTF.

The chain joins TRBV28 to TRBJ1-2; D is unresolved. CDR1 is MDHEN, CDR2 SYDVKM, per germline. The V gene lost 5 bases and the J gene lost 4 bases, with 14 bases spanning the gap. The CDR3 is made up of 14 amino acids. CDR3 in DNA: TGTGCCAGCAGTACCATCCTGGGAGGCTATGGCTACACCTTC. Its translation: CASSTILGGYGYTF.